The T cell receptor beta chain described here comes from a study of long-term antiretroviral therapy in people with HIV. About the study: Initial samples were collected about a decade before the 2015 immediate-ART recommendation.

DNA was extracted from roughly 1-10 million thawed cryopreserved PBMC. The junction had 5 bases not matched to a gene; V was cut back by 3 bases and J by 1 base. This CDR3 has 15 amino acids. The germline gives CDR1 SGHAT, CDR2 FQNNGV. Version v3.0 of the immunoSEQ assay ran at survey level. Clones were sequenced by immunoSEQ multiplex PCR, and TCRdb holds only the in-frame ones, with some missing. Counted here are 30,000 to 40,000 clones, 85% occurring once; the ten biggest clones make up 3.5% to 5%. With respect to this clone: Its matching antigen is unknown.

Study conclusions and caveats: Even long-term ART left TRB diversity below transplant donor controls, despite gains. Pre-ART-expanded clones dominated the repertoire at all time points.

The V call is TRBV11-2, the J call TRBJ2-5, with 7 nucleotides matching TRBD2. The starting material was unsorted PBMCs, obtained roughly 3.5 years after starting antiretroviral therapy. The clonotype comes from a man younger than 30 with HIV. CDR3: CASSLWEGFQETQYF. CDR3 nucleotides: TGTGCCAGCAGCTTGTGGGAGGGCTTCCAAGAGACCCAGTACTTC.